This T cell receptor (beta chain) originates from a study of cytomegalovirus exposure and HLA in healthy donors (dated by TCRdb to 2016 to 2017). Background on the whole study: According to an earlier analysis of several hundred of the donors, some 170 million T cells yielded over 100 million unique TCR beta sequences and about 300 Gb of sequence data. Of the roughly 400 genotyped donors, 65% to 90% fell in the genetic ancestry cluster associated with self-reported Caucasian donors. A later analysis re-examined previously published TCR beta repertoires from around 670 donors and added high-resolution HLA genotyping to investigate patterns of TCR occurrence. To decide whether each TCR beta V gene segment behaved as functional or pseudogenic, an earlier analysis of approximately 600 of the donors relied on high-throughput TCR beta sequencing. Because of strong linkage in the cohort, 5 or 6 DR-DQ haplotypes were treated as single units for association and clustering. An early release covering roughly 580 HLA-typed donors comprised approximately 290 gigabases of sequencing data and some 79 million unique TCR sequences. Among 300 to 450 genotyped donors of the cohort, an average of roughly 240,000 unique TCR beta nucleotide sequences were sequenced per donor, roughly a sixth of them non-productive. Alongside the repertoire data, information on donor age, sex, ethnicity and CMV serostatus was compiled. Typing coverage differed by locus: A, B, C, DRB1 and DQB1 were typed in about 629-640 donors, DQA1 in about 500, DPA1 in 600 to 610, and DPB1 in 450 to 480. A later genetic analysis used genome-wide SNP genotypes for about three fifths of the 666 donors, treating that subset as a discovery cohort. The study combined high-throughput TCR immunosequencing, statistical association of individual TCRs with disease status, and machine learning to predict cytomegalovirus infection status. The later analysis used no new phenotypic data to find candidate immune exposures, relying instead on TCR beta sequences and their occurrence across donors. In addition to the first cohort of 666 subjects, a separate validation cohort of 120 different subjects was used. HLA typing covered class I and class II loci at four-digit resolution. The aim of the study was to test whether cataloging public T cell receptors could identify signatures of past pathogen exposure. The study profiled the T cell repertoires of approximately 700 subjects by immunosequencing and related them to cytomegalovirus serostatus. All discovery cohort repertoires had been generated on a single sequencing platform.

This clone was seen once. The clone's antigen remains unknown. No base quality information exists; no much larger clone differs at one position. The cohort was made up of around 720 healthy bone marrow donors. At the time of sampling, every cohort member was nominally healthy, though immune exposures that went unrecorded were likely present. The donor tested CMV seropositive, placing the donor among the roughly 300 seropositive members of the cohort. A peripheral blood sample was collected from each donor, and TCR beta sequencing was performed on peripheral blood mononuclear cells. Genomic DNA extraction from the blood cell samples was performed with the Qiagen DNeasy Blood Extraction Kit. The protocol used for the library was the immunoSEQ multiplex PCR assay. For the multiplex PCR, a mixture combining 60 forward primers for TCR Vbeta segments and 13 reverse primers for TCR Jbeta segments was used. The CDR3 region of rearranged TCR beta genes was amplified from genomic DNA with a multiplex PCR assay. The amplified TCR beta libraries were sequenced on the Illumina HiSeq System as 87-base-pair reads. The paper's processing steps were these. A later analysis counted tens of millions of unique TCR beta chains across the 690 or so repertoires, and roughly 11 million of these chains were shared by at least two donors. A nearest-neighbor algorithm error-corrected the raw reads and collapsed the reads into unique sequences, merging closely related sequences to remove PCR and sequencing errors. To assign V, D and J gene segments, CDR3 sequences were aligned to IMGT reference sequences. For a sequence to be retained, a match of at least six nucleotides was required to both a V gene segment and a J gene segment. Rearrangements were classified as productive when the CDR3 lacked stop codons and remained in frame with V and J, and all other rearrangements were classified as non-productive. Following IMGT convention, CDR3 was defined as the stretch from the second conserved V-encoded cysteine to the conserved J-encoded phenylalanine. The earlier analysis of 450 to 750 of the donors excluded any sequence lacking an unambiguous match to a single V gene segment. An earlier analysis of fewer than 750 of the donors called V segments functional above 56.7% productive rearrangements and segregating when the between-donor standard deviation exceeded 5%. A statistical classification framework was built for diagnosing cytomegalovirus status from the catalog of TCR beta chain sequences. In a later analysis, TCR nucleotide sequences were compared against IMGT/GENE-DB human TR gene sequences so that V and J genes could be assigned. The TCRdist pipeline was used in a later analysis to assign CDR3 sequences and most-parsimonious VDJ recombination scenarios. In a later analysis, every TCR beta chain was defined by the combination of its CDR3 amino acid sequence and its V-gene family, and reads without a unique V-gene family were dropped. In a later analysis, 450 to 600 highly shared, low-generation-probability nucleotide sequences were removed to address suspected cross-contamination and a sequencing artifact. For each public chain, a later analysis derived a clonal expansion index from normalized ranks of inferred template counts within each repertoire. In a later analysis, generation probabilities were computed with a VDJ recombination model fitted to out-of-frame rearrangements, and the resulting probabilities were checked against IGoR. A later analysis scored TCR-TCR, TCR-HLA and TCR-CMV co-occurrence with hypergeometric tests, applying a repertoire-size bias correction to TCR pairs. In a later analysis, false discovery rates were estimated by permuting HLA or CMV assignments 20 times. In a later analysis, co-occurring TCRs were grouped using DBSCAN, and TCRdist sequence similarity was added for clustering within HLA-allele-positive subsets. Repertoires with fewer than 30,000 or more than 120,000 public chains were left out of co-occurrence clustering, as were about 5 repertoires with anomalous nucleotide sharing. In its TCRdb copy, this immuneACCESS table keeps in-frame sequences only and misses some clones. Where compared with another copy, unresolved V genes explain less than half of these, and the others have no known cause. The V and J calls and clone size are taken from that table; D and trimming were inferred from the DNA. The sample yields 150,000 to 200,000 clones; roughly 80% were counted once. Together, the top ten hold roughly 4.4% of the sample.

The CDR3, from cysteine to phenylalanine, totals 15 residues. This entry keeps only the CDR3 DNA: 45 bases, framed from base 1. V has 2 bases trimmed and J has 3 bases trimmed; junction bases matching no gene number 4. CDR1 and CDR2 were assigned from the germline V gene as LGHNA and YSLEER. Broader findings and caveats from the paper: The presence/absence analyses assumed that sequencing depth was roughly uniform across donors, and that assumption may not be true. Only TCR beta chains were sequenced in this cohort, and the absence of alpha or paired-chain data limited detectable features. A cluster of highly shared sequence variants was judged likely to represent a technical artifact of the sequencing pipeline. Over 15 rarely observed V segments, including chromosome 9 orphons, were excluded from the earlier analysis of about 500 of the donors because counts were too low. Immune exposure information for the cohort was limited to CMV serostatus. Across donors, most TCR sequences were observed very rarely, whereas some public TCRs were present in many individuals. Correlated functional status among segregating V segments might reflect linkage disequilibrium, but an unknown experimental factor could not be ruled out. A further reported finding was that TCR beta sequences accurately predicted the HLA-A and HLA-B alleles for most subjects in the first cohort. Because HLA typing was unavailable for some donors at each locus, only the typed subset was used in association tests. Assigning TCR associations to individual alleles was difficult when HLA alleles, especially DR and DQ, strongly co-occurred. An association between a missense DCLRE1C variant and V-gene and J-gene trimming of TCR beta chains was found in a later genetic analysis and replicated in an independent cohort. According to a later analysis, most CMV-associated TCR beta chains appeared to be HLA-restricted, and the HLA associations seemed to be driven largely by CMV exposure. Specific HLA alleles were associated with about 17,000 TCR beta sequences at a false discovery rate of 0.05 in a later analysis. In a later analysis, HLA-associated TCR beta chains showed more clonal expansion and lower generation probabilities than non-associated chains that were equally common. The study gave a list of under 200 TCR beta chains associated with cytomegalovirus. In a later analysis, TCR association rates were found to vary across HLA loci, with the most associated TCRs seen for DRB1 alleles and the fewest for HLA-C alleles. In both the original and validation cohorts, the classifier was reported to diagnose cytomegalovirus status with high specificity and sensitivity. Some IMGT-functional V segments, including TRBV6-2 and TRBV6-3, could not be distinguished by the 87-base-pair reads and were therefore excluded. In an earlier analysis of around 600 of the donors, most TCR beta V segments were observed in productive rearrangements about 90% or about 30% of the time, broadly matching IMGT annotations. A few of the identified cytomegalovirus-associated TCR beta chains were confirmed in vitro to be specific for cytomegalovirus antigens. Several of the top co-occurrence clusters appeared to be linked to parvovirus B19, influenza, CMV and Epstein-Barr virus, according to a later analysis. In a later genetic analysis, fewer N-insertions in productive TCRs were reported among donors in an Asian-associated ancestry cluster than the roughly 640-donor mean. The authors suggested that the approach could potentially be extended to other disease states and immunological phenotypes.

The sample consisted of PBMCs. The sequence was collected from a woman aged 18-29 years in good health and CMV-seropositive. Recombination linked TRBV4-3 to TRBJ2-1, and TRBD2 matches 7 of the central bases. The CDR3 protein sequence reads: CASSQTGTNYNEQFF. The DNA sequence is as follows: TGCGCCAGCAGCCAAACCGGGACTAACTACAATGAGCAGTTCTTC.